The next 8 T cell receptor delta chains were all read from a single sample in a study of gamma-delta T cells after stem cell transplantation. TCRdb reprocessed the RT-PCR reads using CATT. The profile covers around 2,500 delta-chain clones, with about 40% appearing a single time and around a fifth taken by the ten largest. Source material: gamma-delta T cells. The origin of the receptors is a human donor. It is not recorded whose cells these are; they may come from a transplant donor.

By share, this clone ranks as large. The chain joins TRDV2 to TRDJ1, with 13 bases aligning to TRDD3. The CDR3 spans 16 residues. Losses at the gene ends were 3 bases for V and 4 bases for J; bases not matched to a gene: 7. Germline assignment: CDR1 GEAIGNYY and CDR2 EKD. The CDR3 spells CACDSLGDTGNDKLIF. Here the CDR3 DNA reads TGTGCCTGTGACTCACTGGGGGATACGGGTAACGATAAACTCATCTTT.

With regard to this clone: Only one base separates this from a far larger clonotype, so it likely reflects a read error. Other DNA sequences from this sample encode an identical CDR3 as well. The chain couples TRDV2 to TRDJ1; 9 nucleotides agree with TRDD3. This CDR3 has 21 residues. Germline V lookup: CDR1 GEAIGNYY, CDR2 EKD. In DNA, the CDR3 is TGTGCCTGCGACACCGTTAAGGCCCCTGTCGGGGGATACAGAGACACCGATAAACTCATCTTT. Its protein product is CACDTVKAPVGGYRDTDKLIF.

The chain combines TRDV1 with TRDJ1; TRDD3 agrees at 12 bases. The germline gives CDR1 TSWWSYY, CDR2 QGS. J was trimmed by 0 bases and V by 3 bases; bases with no gene match: 26. This CDR3 spans 24 amino acids. The CDR3 coding sequence is TGTGCTCTTGGGGAGGCCTTATTCCTACGTCCCTACTGGGGGATACTCCCGTACACCGATAAACTCATCTTT. This gives the protein CALGEALFLRPYWGILPYTDKLIF.

For this clone: One base away lies a much larger clone, so this may be a sequencing read error. The V gene is TRDV2, the J gene TRDJ1; D unclear. Per the germline V gene, CDR1 is GEAIGNYY and CDR2 is EKD. The germline V and J ends were trimmed by 1 base and 0 bases, with 5 bases remaining between them. The CDR3 spans 13 residues. Here the CDR3 reads CACDTLNTDKLIF. The CDR3 coding sequence is TGTGCCTGTGACACATTAAACACCGATAAACTCATCTTT.

V and J are TRDV2 and TRDJ1; TRDD3 aligns across 11 bases. CDR3 length equals 15 residues. CDR1 GEAIGNYY and CDR2 EKD come from the germline V gene. The V and J ends lost 3 bases and 8 bases, in that order; junction bases with no gene match: 10. The CDR3 DNA sequence: TGTGCCTGTGACCTAACTGGGGGATATAGAAGCAAACTCATCTTT. It codes for CACDLTGGYRSKLIF.

V gene TRDV1 combines with J gene TRDJ1; 10 nucleotides match TRDD3. The CDR3 has 25 residues. Germline V CDR1 and CDR2: TSWWSYY, QGS. V lost 0 bases to trimming and J lost 0 bases; unmatched junction nucleotides: 28. CDR3 DNA sequence: TGTGCTCTTGGGGAACTAGTAGATCCCACCCCCTTAGCGGGGGGATACGAATCCTACACCGATAAACTCATCTTT. The encoded protein is CALGELVDPTPLAGGYESYTDKLIF.

This clone was seen more than once but under ten times. The V gene is TRDV2, the J gene TRDJ1; TRDD3 matches 8 bases. Germline V CDR1 and CDR2: GEAIGNYY, EKD. The CDR3 has 16 amino acids. Germline trimming cut 1 base from V and 1 base from J; bases unmatched to any gene: 7. CDR3 loop: CACDTLGIQPTDKLIF. CDR3 in DNA: TGTGCCTGTGACACTCTGGGGATACAGCCCACCGATAAACTCATCTTT.

This clone turned up a few times. The CDR3, as DNA: TGTGCCTGTGACTCTATCTACTGGTCTGGGGGATTCACCGATAAACTCATCTTT. It codes for CACDSIYWSGGFTDKLIF. The genes are TRDV2 and TRDJ1, with TRDD3 matching 9 bases. Germline CDR1 reads GEAIGNYY; CDR2 reads EKD. The CDR3 extends over 18 amino acids. Unmatched junction bases numbered 14, after V lost 3 bases and J lost 1 base.